What follows is one T cell receptor (beta chain) and its context. No antigen is known for it. Germline V gene sequence: CDR1 MNHEY, CDR2 SMNVEV (reference sequence). This CDR3 has 14 amino acids. The V end was cut by 4 bases, the J end by 2 bases, with 11 bases between. The repertoire was sequenced with immunoSEQ multiplex PCR; TCRdb's copy has only in-frame clones and lacks some. The repertoire consists of 80,000 to 95,000 clones, with about 93% occurring once and the leading ten covering 5.5% to 7%. The sample comes from a study of graft-versus-host responses after intestinal transplantation. For the study at large: Multivisceral, liver-intestinal, or isolated intestinal grafts were transplanted into recipients.

Study outcomes and limitations: The study associated peak circulating GvH clone levels with early post-transplant HvG declines. Detected in recipient marrow were GvH clones, some of which were first observed in ileum or blood. Subjects displaying graft-donor T cell macrochimerism possessed elevated graft-versus-host to host-versus-graft clonal ratios inside allografts.

This specimen consisted of unstimulated CD8+ T cells sorted from spleen or lymph node cells, obtained before intestinal transplant. The V gene is TRBV27, the J gene TRBJ2-5, with D possibly TRBD1 on 5 matching bases. The sequence was obtained from a human donor who received an intestinal transplant. The CDR3 here is CASSWGSDQETQYF. The CDR3 DNA follows: TGTGCCAGCAGTTGGGGCAGCGATCAAGAGACCCAGTACTTC.